This TCR beta chain was captured in a study of blood T cell repertoires in COVID-19. Study-level background: The cDNA or gDNA used as material had been derived from T cells, B-cell-depleted T cells, or PBMCs.

Repertoires were generated with immunoSEQ multiplex PCR, while TCRdb's copy carries only in-frame clones and drops some. Of approximately 150,000 clones detected, roughly 86% appear once; the ten largest clones hold approximately 1.8%. Germline-derived CDR1 and CDR2 are LGHDT and YNNKEL (reference sequence). J gave up 4 bases and V 2 bases, and 8 bases lay outside the gene matches. The CDR3 extends over 15 amino acids. V gene TRBV3-1 (or the pseudogene TRBV3-2) combines with J gene TRBJ2-7, with 7 bases matching TRBD2. The clonotype comes from a man between 65 and 79 years old with acute or convalescent COVID-19. Sequencing was performed on peripheral blood. CDR3 residues: CASSQPGLTHYEQYF. CDR3 bases: TGTGCCAGCAGCCAACCGGGACTAACCCATTACGAGCAGTACTTC.